This T cell receptor beta chain was found in a study of T cells in women clearing cervical HPV infection. The data were produced by immunoSEQ multiplex PCR, yet TCRdb's version contains in-frame clones alone and is incomplete. This repertoire includes about 30,000 clones. This TCR was recovered from a woman between 18 and 70 years old with a cervical HPV16 infection that either progressed to CIN3+ or cleared (not recorded which). The material sequenced was blood buffy coat.

Incomplete CDR3 DNA: TGTGCCAGCAGCCCCACTAGCGGGGGGGCCTACGAC. Its translation: CASSPTSGGAYD. The full CDR3 sequence reads CASSPTSGGAYDYTF. V gene TRBV7-3 combines with J gene TRBJ1-2; a weak D match, TRBD1 (6 bases). Read coverage stops 3 residues before the CDR3 terminus; the germline J gene supplies the remainder. This CDR3 spans 15 amino acids. Germline V gives CDR1 SGHTA, CDR2 FQGTGA.